This TCR beta chain was sequenced for a study of control samples from healthy donors and cancer patients (dated by TCRdb to 2019 to 2021). Libraries were prepared through the immunoSEQ multiplex PCR assay. This is the immuneACCESS table as TCRdb keeps it, with only in-frame sequences that have V and J called. A part of the clones is gone; compared with another copy, unresolved V genes explain less than half, and the rest is unexplained. Within this sample are about 160,000 clones, with over 85% of them counted one time only. The ten most abundant clones make up around 5.4% of the sample. Including the terminal cysteine and phenylalanine, the CDR3 comprises 17 residues. The CDR3 DNA has 51 bases and is translated from base 1. For CDR1 and CDR2, the germline V gene (reference sequence) lists LNHNV and YYDKDF. The junction carries 13 bases between V and J, which are trimmed by 2 bases and 0 bases respectively.

With respect to this clone: Its antigen has not been determined. Per-base qualities were not stored, and no clone one base away is much larger.

The TCR comes from a man aged 18-30 years in good health. Rearrangement joined TRBV15 to TRBJ1-4, with the D gene call left open. The source material was blood. The CDR3 loop reads CATSRHRNVATNEKLFF. The DNA sequence is as follows: TGTGCCACCAGCAGACATCGAAACGTTGCAACTAATGAAAAACTGTTTTTT.